This section outlines one TCR beta chain sequence together with its context. Its target is not known. The study ran its PCR with 60 Vbeta and 13 Jbeta primers. Profiled with immunoSEQ multiplex PCR; TCRdb holds only in-frame clones, not every one. The profile shows 100,000 to 150,000 clones, about 80% of them singletons. These data originate in a study of cytomegalovirus exposure and HLA in healthy donors. Study observations and caveats: In all likelihood, a cluster of highly shared sequence variants was a sequencing artifact.

Trimming pared 7 bases from V and 3 bases from J, leaving 15 bases between. CDR1 MNHEY and CDR2 SVGAGI come from the germline V gene. This CDR3 is built from 15 residues. The sequenced material came from PBMCs. V is TRBV6-5 and J is TRBJ1-4; maybe TRBD1 (6 bases). This TCR came from a woman aged 35 to 49 in good health and CMV-seronegative. The CDR3, as DNA: TGTGCCAGCATGAATCCGGGACACGCTAATGAAAAACTGTTTTTT. Its protein is CASMNPGHANEKLFF.